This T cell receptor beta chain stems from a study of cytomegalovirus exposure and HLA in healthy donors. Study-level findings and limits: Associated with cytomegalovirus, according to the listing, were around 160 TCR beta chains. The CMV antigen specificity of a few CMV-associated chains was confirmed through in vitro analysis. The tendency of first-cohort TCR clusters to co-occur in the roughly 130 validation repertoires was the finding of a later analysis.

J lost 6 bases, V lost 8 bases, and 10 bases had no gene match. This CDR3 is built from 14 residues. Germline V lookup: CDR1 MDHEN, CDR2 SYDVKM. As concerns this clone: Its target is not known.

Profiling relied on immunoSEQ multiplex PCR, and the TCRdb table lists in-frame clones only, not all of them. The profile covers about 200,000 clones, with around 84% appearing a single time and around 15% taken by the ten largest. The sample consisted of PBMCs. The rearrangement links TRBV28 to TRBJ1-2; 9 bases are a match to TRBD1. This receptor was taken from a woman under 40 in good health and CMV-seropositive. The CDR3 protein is CASLNDRGGNGYTF. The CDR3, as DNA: TGTGCCAGCTTGAACGACAGGGGGGGTAATGGCTACACCTTC.